This TCR beta chain was sequenced during a study of cytomegalovirus exposure and HLA in healthy donors. The germline gives CDR1 SQVTM, CDR2 ANQGSEA. The CDR3 spans 16 residues. A multiplex PCR was run with 60 Vbeta primers and 13 Jbeta primers. TCRdb keeps only in-frame clones here, not all; method: immunoSEQ multiplex PCR. The repertoire holds 170,000 or so clones, with about 80% as singletons. The sample consisted of PBMCs. V and J are TRBV29-1 and TRBJ2-5; 8 positions match TRBD1. The last part of the DNA fits TRBJ2-7 better; the J call may be wrong. The receptor was derived from a boy younger than 18 in good health and CMV-seronegative. CDR3: CSVATRDRGNSYEQYF. The CDR3 DNA follows: TGCAGCGTTGCCACCAGAGACAGGGGAAACTCCTACGAGCAGTACTTC.